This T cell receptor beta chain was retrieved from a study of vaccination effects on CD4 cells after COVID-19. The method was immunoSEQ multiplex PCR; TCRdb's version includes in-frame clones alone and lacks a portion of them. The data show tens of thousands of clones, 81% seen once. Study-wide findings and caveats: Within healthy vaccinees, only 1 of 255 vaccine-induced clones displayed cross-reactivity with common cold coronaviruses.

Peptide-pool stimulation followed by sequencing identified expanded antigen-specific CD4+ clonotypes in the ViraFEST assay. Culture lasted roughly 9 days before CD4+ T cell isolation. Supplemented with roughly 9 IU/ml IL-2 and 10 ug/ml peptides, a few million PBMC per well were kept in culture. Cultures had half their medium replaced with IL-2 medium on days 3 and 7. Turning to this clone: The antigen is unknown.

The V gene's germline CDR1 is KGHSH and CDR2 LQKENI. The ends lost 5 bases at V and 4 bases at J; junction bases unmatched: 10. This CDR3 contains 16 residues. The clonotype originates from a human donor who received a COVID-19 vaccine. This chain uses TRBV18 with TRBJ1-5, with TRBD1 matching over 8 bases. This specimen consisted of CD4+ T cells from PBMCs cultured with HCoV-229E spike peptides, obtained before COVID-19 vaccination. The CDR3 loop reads CASSSYRDRINQPQHF. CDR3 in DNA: TGTGCCAGCTCATCTTACCGGGACAGGATAAATCAGCCCCAGCATTTT. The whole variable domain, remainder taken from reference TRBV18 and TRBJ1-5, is NAGVMQNPRHLVRRRGQEARLRCSPMKGHSHVYWYRQLPEEGLKFMVYLQKENIIDESGMPKERFSAEFPKEGPSILRIQQVVRGDSAAYFCASSSYRDRINQPQHFGDGTRLSIL.